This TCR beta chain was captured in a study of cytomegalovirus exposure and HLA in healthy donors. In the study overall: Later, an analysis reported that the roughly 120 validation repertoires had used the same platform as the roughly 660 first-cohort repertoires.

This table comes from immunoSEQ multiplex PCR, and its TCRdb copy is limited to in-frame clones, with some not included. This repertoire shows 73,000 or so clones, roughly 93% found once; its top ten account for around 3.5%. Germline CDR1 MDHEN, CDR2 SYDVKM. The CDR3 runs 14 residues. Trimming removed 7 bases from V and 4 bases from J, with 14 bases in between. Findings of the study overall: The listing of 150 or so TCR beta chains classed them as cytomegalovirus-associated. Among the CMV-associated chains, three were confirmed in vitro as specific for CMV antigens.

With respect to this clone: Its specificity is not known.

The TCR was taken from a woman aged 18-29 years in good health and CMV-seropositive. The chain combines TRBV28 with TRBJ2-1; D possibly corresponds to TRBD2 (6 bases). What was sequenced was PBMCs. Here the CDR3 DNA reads TGTGCCAGCACTCTCTCTAGCGAGTACAATGAGCAGTTCTTC. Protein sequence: CASTLSSEYNEQFF.